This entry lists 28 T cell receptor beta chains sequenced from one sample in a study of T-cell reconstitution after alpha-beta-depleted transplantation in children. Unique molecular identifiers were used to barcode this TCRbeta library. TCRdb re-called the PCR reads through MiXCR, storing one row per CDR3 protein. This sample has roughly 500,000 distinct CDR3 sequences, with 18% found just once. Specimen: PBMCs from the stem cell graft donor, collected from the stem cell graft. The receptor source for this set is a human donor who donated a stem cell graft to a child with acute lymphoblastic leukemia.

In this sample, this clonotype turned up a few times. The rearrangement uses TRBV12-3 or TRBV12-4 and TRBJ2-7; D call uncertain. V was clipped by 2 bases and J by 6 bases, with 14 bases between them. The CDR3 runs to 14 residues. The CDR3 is CASSLSPREPEQYF. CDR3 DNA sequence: TGTGCCAGCAGTTTAAGTCCCCGAGAACCCGAGCAGTACTTC.

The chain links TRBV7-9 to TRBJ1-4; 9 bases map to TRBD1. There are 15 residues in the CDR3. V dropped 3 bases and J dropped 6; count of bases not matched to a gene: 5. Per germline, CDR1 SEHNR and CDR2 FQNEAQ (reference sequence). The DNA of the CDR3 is TGTGCCAGCAGCTTGGACCGGGACAGGGATGAAAAACTGTTTTTT. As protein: CASSLDRDRDEKLFF. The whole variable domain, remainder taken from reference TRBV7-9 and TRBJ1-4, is DTGVSQNPRHKITKRGQNVTFRCDPISEHNRLYWYRQTLGQGPEFLTYFQNEAQLEKSRLLSDRFSAERPKGSFSTLEIQRTEQGDSAMYLCASSLDRDRDEKLFFGSGTQLSVL.

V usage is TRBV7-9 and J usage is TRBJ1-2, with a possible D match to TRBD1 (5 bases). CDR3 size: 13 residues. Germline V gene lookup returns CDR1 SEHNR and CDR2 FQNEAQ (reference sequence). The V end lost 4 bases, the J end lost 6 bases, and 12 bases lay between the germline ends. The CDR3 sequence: CASSWGRDHGYTF. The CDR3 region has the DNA TGTGCCAGCAGCTGGGGAAGGGACCATGGCTACACCTTC. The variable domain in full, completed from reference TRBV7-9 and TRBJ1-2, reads DTGVSQNPRHKITKRGQNVTFRCDPISEHNRLYWYRQTLGQGPEFLTYFQNEAQLEKSRLLSDRFSAERPKGSFSTLEIQRTEQGDSAMYLCASSWGRDHGYTFGSGTRLTVV.

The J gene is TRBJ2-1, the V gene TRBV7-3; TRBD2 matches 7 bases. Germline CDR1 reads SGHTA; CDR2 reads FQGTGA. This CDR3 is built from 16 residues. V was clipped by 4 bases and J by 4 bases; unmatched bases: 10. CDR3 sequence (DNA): TGTGCCAGCAGCTACTTTCCTAGCGGAGGTTACAATGAGCAGTTCTTC. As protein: CASSYFPSGGYNEQFF.

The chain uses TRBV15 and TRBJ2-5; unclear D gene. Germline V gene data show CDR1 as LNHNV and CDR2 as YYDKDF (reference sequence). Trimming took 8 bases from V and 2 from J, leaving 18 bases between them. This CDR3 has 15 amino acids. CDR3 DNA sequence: TGTGCCACCGGCAAGAGGTCTAGTATTCAAGAGACCCAGTACTTC. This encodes CATGKRSSIQETQYF.

For the CDR3, the DNA is TGCGCCAGCAGTGGGGGGACAGGGAGTTTGAGCACTGAAGCTTTCTTT. Amino acid sequence: CASSGGTGSLSTEAFF. V usage is TRBV10-1 and J usage is TRBJ1-1; 9 nucleotides agree with TRBD1. The CDR3 covers 16 residues. The V segment lost 4 bases and the J segment 4 bases; nucleotides outside the gene matches: 10. Germline-derived CDR1 and CDR2 are WNHNN and SYGVQD (reference sequence).

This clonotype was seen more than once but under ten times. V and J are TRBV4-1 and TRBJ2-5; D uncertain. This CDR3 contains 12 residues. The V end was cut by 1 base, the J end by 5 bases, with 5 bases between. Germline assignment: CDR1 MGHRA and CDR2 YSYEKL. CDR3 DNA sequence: TGCGCCAGCAGCCAAGCGCAGGAGACCCAGTACTTC. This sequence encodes CASSQAQETQYF.

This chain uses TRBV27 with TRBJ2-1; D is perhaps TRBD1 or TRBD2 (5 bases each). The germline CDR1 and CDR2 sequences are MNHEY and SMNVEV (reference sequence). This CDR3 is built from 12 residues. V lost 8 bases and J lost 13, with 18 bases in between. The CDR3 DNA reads TGTGCCAGCGGAGATACCGGGACCGACCAGTTCTTC. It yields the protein CASGDTGTDQFF.

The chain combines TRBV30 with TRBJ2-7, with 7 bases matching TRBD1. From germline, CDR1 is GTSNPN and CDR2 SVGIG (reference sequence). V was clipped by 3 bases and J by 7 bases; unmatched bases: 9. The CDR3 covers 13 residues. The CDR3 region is CAWRRQGVMEQYF. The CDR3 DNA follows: TGTGCCTGGAGGCGCCAGGGGGTGATGGAGCAGTACTTC.

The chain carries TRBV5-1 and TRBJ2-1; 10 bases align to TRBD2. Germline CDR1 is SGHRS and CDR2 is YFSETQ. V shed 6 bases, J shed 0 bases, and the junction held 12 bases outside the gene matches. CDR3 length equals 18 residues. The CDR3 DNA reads TGCGCCAGCAAGTATGGTAGCGGGAGGCTCAGCTCCTACAATGAGCAGTTCTTC. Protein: CASKYGSGRLSSYNEQFF.

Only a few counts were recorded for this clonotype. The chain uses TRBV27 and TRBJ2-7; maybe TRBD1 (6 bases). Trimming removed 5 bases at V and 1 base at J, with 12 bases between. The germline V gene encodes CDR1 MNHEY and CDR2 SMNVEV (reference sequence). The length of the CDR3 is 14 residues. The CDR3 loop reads CASSGYTGSYEQYF. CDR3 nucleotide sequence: TGTGCCAGCAGTGGATACACAGGGTCCTACGAGCAGTACTTC.

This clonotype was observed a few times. CDR3 sequence reads: CASSLHRLAGSYEQYF. CDR3 nucleotides: TGTGCCAGCAGCCTTCACCGACTAGCGGGATCCTACGAGCAGTACTTC. The chain links TRBV16 to TRBJ2-7; 11 nucleotides agree with TRBD2. Unmatched junction bases numbered 6, after V lost 4 bases and J lost 1 base. Germline CDR1 and CDR2: KGHSY and FQNENV. The CDR3 is 16 amino acids.

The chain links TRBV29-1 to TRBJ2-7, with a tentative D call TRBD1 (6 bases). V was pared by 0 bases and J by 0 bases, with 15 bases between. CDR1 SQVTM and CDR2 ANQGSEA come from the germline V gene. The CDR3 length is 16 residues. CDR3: CSVEDPRGVLSYEQYF. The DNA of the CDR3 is TGCAGCGTTGAAGATCCCAGGGGCGTCCTCTCCTACGAGCAGTACTTC.

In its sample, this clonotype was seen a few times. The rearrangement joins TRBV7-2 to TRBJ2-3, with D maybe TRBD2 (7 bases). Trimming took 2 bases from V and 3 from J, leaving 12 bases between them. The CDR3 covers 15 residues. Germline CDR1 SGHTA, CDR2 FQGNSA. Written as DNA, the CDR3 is TGTGCCAGCAGCTTAAGAGGGGGGGCTACAGATACGCAGTATTTT. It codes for CASSLRGGATDTQYF.

The CDR3 spells CAWSGTGLNIQYF. CDR3 nucleotides: TGTGCCTGGAGTGGAACAGGGTTAAACATTCAGTACTTC. The rearrangement uses TRBV30 and TRBJ2-4; D is possibly TRBD1 (6 bases). Germline V gene sequence: CDR1 GTSNPN, CDR2 SVGIG (reference sequence). The CDR3 covers 13 residues. The V and J ends lost 1 base and 6 bases respectively, with 10 bases between them.

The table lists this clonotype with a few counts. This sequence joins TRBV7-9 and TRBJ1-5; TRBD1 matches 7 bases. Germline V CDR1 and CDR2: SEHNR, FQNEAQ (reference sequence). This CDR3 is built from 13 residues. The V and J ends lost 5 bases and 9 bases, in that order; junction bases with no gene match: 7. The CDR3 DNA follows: TGTGCCAGCAGCGTCCAGGGGGTGGGGCCCCAGCATTTT. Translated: CASSVQGVGPQHF.

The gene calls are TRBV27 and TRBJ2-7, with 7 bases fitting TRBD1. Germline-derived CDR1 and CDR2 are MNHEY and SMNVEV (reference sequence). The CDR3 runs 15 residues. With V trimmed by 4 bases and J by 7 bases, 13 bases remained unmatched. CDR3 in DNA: TGTGCCAGCAGTTCTATAGGACCGCCCAGGGGGGAGCAGTACTTC. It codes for CASSSIGPPRGEQYF.

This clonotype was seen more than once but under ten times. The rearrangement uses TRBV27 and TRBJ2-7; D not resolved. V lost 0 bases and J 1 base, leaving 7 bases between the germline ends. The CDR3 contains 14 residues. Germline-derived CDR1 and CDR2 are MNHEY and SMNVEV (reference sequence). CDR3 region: CASSLSSRSYEQYF. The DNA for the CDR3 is TGTGCCAGCAGTTTATCATCTCGTTCCTACGAGCAGTACTTC.

The CDR3 here is CASSLYGQGARNEQYF. The CDR3 coding sequence is TGCGCCAGCAGCTTGTACGGACAGGGGGCGCGAAACGAGCAGTACTTC. V is TRBV5-1 and J is TRBJ2-7; 11 bases agree with TRBD1. Germline V CDR1 and CDR2: SGHRS, YFSETQ. The CDR3 is made up of 16 amino acids. The V gene end was trimmed by 1 base and the J gene end by 5 bases; junction bases not matched to a gene: 8.

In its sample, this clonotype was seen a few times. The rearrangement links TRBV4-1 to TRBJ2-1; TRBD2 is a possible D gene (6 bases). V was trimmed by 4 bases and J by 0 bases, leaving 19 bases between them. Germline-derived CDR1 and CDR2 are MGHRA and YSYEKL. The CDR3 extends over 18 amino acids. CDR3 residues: CASSPGIGTPSSYNEQFF. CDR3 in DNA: TGCGCCAGCAGCCCGGGAATCGGGACTCCGAGCTCCTACAATGAGCAGTTCTTC.

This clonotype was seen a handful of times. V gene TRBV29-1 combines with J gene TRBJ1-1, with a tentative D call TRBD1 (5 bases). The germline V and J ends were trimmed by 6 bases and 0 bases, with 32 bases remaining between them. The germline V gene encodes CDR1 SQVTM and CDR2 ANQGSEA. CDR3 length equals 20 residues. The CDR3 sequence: CSVAVKGAALSRTMNTEAFF. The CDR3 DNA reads TGCAGCGTAGCCGTCAAAGGGGCCGCCCTTAGCCGCACAATGAACACTGAAGCTTTCTTT. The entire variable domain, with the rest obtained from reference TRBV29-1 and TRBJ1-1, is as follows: SAVISQKPSRDICQRGTSLTIQCQVDSQVTMMFWYRQQPGQSLTLIATANQGSEATYESGFVIDKFPISRPNLTFSTLTVSNMSPEDSSIYLCSVAVKGAALSRTMNTEAFFGQGTRLTVV.

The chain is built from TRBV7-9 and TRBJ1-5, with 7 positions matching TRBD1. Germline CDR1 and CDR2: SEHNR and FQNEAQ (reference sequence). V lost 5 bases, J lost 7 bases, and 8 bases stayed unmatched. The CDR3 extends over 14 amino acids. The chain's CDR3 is CASSVRDSLQPQHF. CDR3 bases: TGTGCCAGCAGCGTACGGGACAGTTTGCAGCCCCAGCATTTT.

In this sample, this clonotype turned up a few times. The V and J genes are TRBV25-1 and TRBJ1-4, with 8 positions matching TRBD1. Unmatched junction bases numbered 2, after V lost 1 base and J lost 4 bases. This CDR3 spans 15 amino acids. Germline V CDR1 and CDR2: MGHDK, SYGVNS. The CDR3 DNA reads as TGTGCCAGCAGTGAATTGACAGGGGATAATGAAAAACTGTTTTTT. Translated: CASSELTGDNEKLFF.

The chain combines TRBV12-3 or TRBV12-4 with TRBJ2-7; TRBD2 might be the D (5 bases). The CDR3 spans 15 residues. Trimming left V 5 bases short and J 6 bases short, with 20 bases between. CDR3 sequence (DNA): TGTGCCAGCAGTCCCGGTCGGACTCAGGCGTCCGAGCAGTACTTC. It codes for CASSPGRTQASEQYF.

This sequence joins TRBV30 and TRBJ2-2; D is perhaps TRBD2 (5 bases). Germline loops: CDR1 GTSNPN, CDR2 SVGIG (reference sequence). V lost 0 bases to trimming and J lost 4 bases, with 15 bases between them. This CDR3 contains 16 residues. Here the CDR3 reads CAWSVHVGVGTGELFF. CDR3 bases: TGTGCCTGGAGTGTACATGTGGGAGTGGGCACCGGGGAGCTGTTTTTT.

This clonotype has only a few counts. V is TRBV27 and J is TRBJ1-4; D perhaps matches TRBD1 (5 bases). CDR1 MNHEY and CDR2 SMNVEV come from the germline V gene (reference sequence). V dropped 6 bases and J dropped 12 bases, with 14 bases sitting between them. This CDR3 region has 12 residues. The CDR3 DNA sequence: TGTGCCAGCAGGAACAGGTGGGAAGAACTGTTTTTT. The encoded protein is CASRNRWEELFF.

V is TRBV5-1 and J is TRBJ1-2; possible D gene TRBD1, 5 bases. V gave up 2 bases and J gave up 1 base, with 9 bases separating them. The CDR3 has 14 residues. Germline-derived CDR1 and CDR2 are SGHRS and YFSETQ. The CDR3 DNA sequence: TGCGCCAGCAGCTTTGGGGGTCTTAACTATGGCTACACCTTC. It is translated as CASSFGGLNYGYTF.

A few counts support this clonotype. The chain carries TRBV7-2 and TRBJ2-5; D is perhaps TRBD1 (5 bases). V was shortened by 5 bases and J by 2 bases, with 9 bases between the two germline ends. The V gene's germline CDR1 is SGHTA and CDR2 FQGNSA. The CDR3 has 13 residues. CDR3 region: CASSAQVQETQYF. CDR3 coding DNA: TGTGCCAGCAGCGCACAGGTACAAGAGACCCAGTACTTC.